The 5 T cell receptor beta chains in this list originate from one sample, sequenced in a study of post-analysis software for immune sequencing data (dated by TCRdb to between 2015 and 2016). Overall study results and their limits: Roughly 5 TRBV segments, including TRBV5-6, TRBV5-1 and TRBV20-1, were significantly more frequent in patients than controls.

Library preparation employed PCR. Sequencing used an Illumina HiSeq 2500. To reduce PCR and sequencing biases, unique molecular identifiers were incorporated into the TCR beta cDNA libraries. The public reads were reprocessed in TCRdb via fastp at Q25 and MiXCR, keeping in-frame beta chains. Rows are unified per CDR3 protein, each entry keeping the most common DNA and genes. This sample holds over 700,000 distinct CDR3 sequences; about 32% were observed only once. The ten largest clones capture approximately 0.55% of the sample. These receptors have no known antigen. Sequenced: blood. Receptors originate from a girl between 5 and 17 years old with multiple sclerosis.

This clonotype was seen only a few times. The V and J genes are TRBV11-2 and TRBJ2-3; D perhaps matches TRBD1 (6 bases). Trimming left V 2 bases short and J 2 bases short, with 8 bases between. The germline V gene encodes CDR1 SGHAT and CDR2 FQNNGV. The CDR3 runs 14 residues. The CDR3 DNA reads TGTGCCAGCAGCTTAAACAGGGACACAGATACGCAGTATTTT. This sequence encodes CASSLNRDTDTQYF.

The count of this clonotype is one. The rearrangement links TRBV12-5 to TRBJ1-1; D gene unclear. The length of the CDR3 is 11 residues. The V end was cut by 4 bases, the J end by 7 bases, with 7 bases between. Per germline, CDR1 LGHNT and CDR2 FRNRAP. CDR3 in DNA: TGTGCTAGTGGTTGGGGAAATGAAGCTTTCTTT. This gives the protein CASGWGNEAFF.

This clonotype has more than one count but fewer than ten. The rearrangement joins TRBV3-1 to TRBJ2-7; D gene unclear. Trimming stripped 0 bases from V and 0 bases from J, with 18 bases between. The CDR3 length is 18 residues. Germline V CDR1 and CDR2: LGHDT, YNNKEL (reference sequence). CDR3 bases: TGTGCCAGCAGCCAAGATATTTCTCGGGTGGGCCGCTCCTACGAGCAGTACTTC. Translating it yields CASSQDISRVGRSYEQYF.

In regard to this clonotype: One base away lies a much larger clone, so this may be a sequencing read error. This chain links TRBV20-1 with TRBJ2-6; possibly TRBD2 for D (5 bases). The CDR3 totals 13 residues. Germline loops: CDR1 DFQATT, CDR2 SNEGSKA (reference sequence). The CDR3 loop is CSARLDGVNVLTF. CDR3 nucleotides: TGCAGTGCTAGGCTGGACGGGGTCAACGTCCTGACTTTC.

CDR3 coding DNA: TGTGCCAGCAGCTTAGAATGGGGGGCTGGGTACAATGAGCAGTTCTTC. Its translation is CASSLEWGAGYNEQFF. This chain links TRBV11-2 with TRBJ2-1; D may correspond to TRBD1 or TRBD2 (6 bases each). V was pared by 0 bases and J by 4 bases, with 13 bases between. Germline V gene data show CDR1 as SGHAT and CDR2 as FQNNGV. The CDR3 is 16 residues long.